The present TCR beta chain was sequenced within a study of T-cell reconstitution after alpha-beta-depleted transplantation in children. This clonotype was found a few times. Construction of the TCRbeta library involved unique molecular identifiers. TCRdb ran MiXCR on the PCR reads and lists one entry per CDR3 protein. The sample holds about 460,000 distinct CDR3 sequences, approximately 13% seen once. The CDR3 is 16 amino acids. The V end was cut by 5 bases, the J end by 3 bases, with 16 bases between. The chain couples TRBV12-3 or TRBV12-4 to TRBJ2-2, with D tentatively TRBD2 (6 bases). This sequence was found in a human donor who donated a stem cell graft to a child with combined immunodeficiency. The material sequenced was PBMCs from the stem cell graft donor, taken from the stem cell graft. The CDR3 nucleotides are TGTGCCAGCAGTCGAGTGGGAGGAGGCTACACCGGGGAGCTGTTTTTT. It specifies CASSRVGGGYTGELFF.